A single sample gave rise to the 17 T cell receptor beta chains below, sequenced in a study of human T cells and chemical hapten exposure. Described time point: patch test 2, 6 weeks after DPC sensitization. Treatment of the sample: therapeutic diphenylcyclopropenone sensitization with weekly scalp DPC. TCRdb re-called the RACE reads through MiXCR, storing one row per CDR3 protein. The sample consists of some 80,000 distinct CDR3 sequences, 9.5% to 13% of them appearing once. The specimen was whole blood, collected in connection with sensitization to the hapten diphenylcyclopropenone (DPC). The source of these receptors is a woman aged 25-40 years with alopecia areata. Some clones in this sample may be carry-over from other donors' samples.

The sample holds many counts of this clonotype. The rearrangement uses TRBV29-1 and TRBJ2-1, with D hard to call. Germline CDR1 SQVTM, CDR2 ANQGSEA. This CDR3 has 12 amino acids. V shed 4 bases and J shed 7 bases, with 11 bases lying between them. The DNA of the CDR3 is TGCAGCGTTGTACCCCACGGTAATGAGCAGTTCTTC. This encodes CSVVPHGNEQFF.

This sequence joins TRBV20-1 and TRBJ1-1, with 11 bases identical to TRBD1. With 5 bases clipped from V and 1 base from J, the junction kept 6 bases outside the gene matches. From germline, CDR1 is DFQATT and CDR2 SNEGSKA (reference sequence). This CDR3 comprises 15 residues. The CDR3 coding sequence is TGCAGTGCTGGACAGGGGGCGACCCGGAACACTGAAGCTTTCTTT. Its translation is CSAGQGATRNTEAFF.

The rearrangement joins TRBV7-2 to TRBJ2-1; possibly TRBD1 or TRBD2 for D (5 bases each). The CDR3 is made up of 14 amino acids. V was cut by 3 bases and J by 10 bases, with 16 bases left in between. Germline CDR1 SGHTA, CDR2 FQGNSA. CDR3 in DNA: TGTGCCAGCAGCTTGGATAGGAGGACAAGGGAGCAGTTCTTC. It encodes CASSLDRRTREQFF.

In its sample, this clonotype was seen a few times. The J gene is TRBJ1-5, the V gene TRBV9; D remains ambiguous. Germline V CDR1 and CDR2: SGDLS, YYNGEE. The CDR3 contains 14 residues. V dropped 7 bases and J dropped 0 bases, with 11 bases sitting between them. In nucleotides, the CDR3 is TGTGCCAGCGGTAACGTCAATAGCAATCAGCCCCAGCATTTT. Translating gives CASGNVNSNQPQHF.

V usage is TRBV11-2 and J usage is TRBJ2-1; TRBD1 matches 11 bases. Unmatched junction bases numbered 3, after V lost 5 bases and J lost 3 bases. Germline CDR1 is SGHAT and CDR2 is FQNNGV. This CDR3 comprises 15 residues. The CDR3 DNA sequence: TGTGCCAGCAGCCTGGGACAGGGGGTCTACAATGAGCAGTTCTTC. Translation: CASSLGQGVYNEQFF. Full variable domain (remainder filled in from reference TRBV11-2 and TRBJ2-1): EAGVAQSPRYKIIEKRQSVAFWCNPISGHATLYWYQQILGQGPKLLIQFQNNGVVDDSQLPKDRFSAERLKGVDSTLKIQPAKLEDSAVYLCASSLGQGVYNEQFFGPGTRLTVL.

The table lists this clonotype with many counts. This chain joins TRBV2 and TRBJ2-3; tentatively, D is TRBD1 or TRBD2 (6 bases each). Trimming pared 3 bases from V and 8 bases from J, leaving 15 bases between. The CDR3 runs to 14 residues. The germline V gene encodes CDR1 SNHLY and CDR2 FYNNEI. The CDR3 DNA follows: TGTGCCAGCAGTGACAGGGCGAGGGGGGCTACGCAGTATTTT. Translated, it gives CASSDRARGATQYF.

The V call is TRBV12-3 or TRBV12-4, the J call TRBJ1-2; no clear D gene. The CDR3 totals 14 residues. The germline V and J ends were trimmed by 3 bases and 4 bases, with 12 bases remaining between them. CDR3 sequence: CASSFSGRAYGYTF. Here the CDR3 DNA reads TGTGCCAGCAGTTTCTCGGGAAGAGCCTATGGCTACACCTTC.

This sequence joins TRBV12-5 and TRBJ1-1; D unclear. Germline CDR1 and CDR2: LGHNT and FRNRAP. The V and J ends lost 3 bases and 7 bases respectively, with 6 bases between them. The CDR3 spans 11 residues. The DNA for the CDR3 is TGTGCTAGTGGTTTATTTCTTGAAGCTTTCTTT. It yields the protein CASGLFLEAFF.

This clonotype was seen repeatedly, ten times or more. The chain carries TRBV19 and TRBJ2-4, with TRBD1 identical over 10 bases. The CDR3 totals 17 residues. J gave up 3 bases and V 3 bases, and 8 bases lay outside the gene matches. The germline gives CDR1 LNHDA, CDR2 SQIVND (reference sequence). The CDR3 coding sequence is TGTGCCAGTAGTATCCTTTGGACAGGGGGAGGCAAAAACATTCAGTACTTC. Its protein product is CASSILWTGGGKNIQYF.

V gene TRBV20-1 combines with J gene TRBJ2-3, with D perhaps matching TRBD2 (6 bases). This CDR3 is 13 amino acids long. Germline CDR1 DFQATT, CDR2 SNEGSKA (reference sequence). The ends were cut back, 6 bases at V and 2 bases at J, with 12 bases in the middle. CDR3 bases: TGCAGTGCGTCGGGACTCTTCACAGATACGCAGTATTTT. Translating gives CSASGLFTDTQYF.

The sample holds many counts of this clonotype. The J gene is TRBJ2-1, the V gene TRBV6-2 or TRBV6-3; TRBD2 matches at 13 bases. Germline trimming cut 6 bases from V and 0 bases from J; bases unmatched to any gene: 11. This CDR3 is built from 19 residues. Germline V gene sequence: CDR1 MNHEY, CDR2 SVGEGT. The CDR3 region has the DNA TGTGCCAGCAGGCACAGGACTAGCGGGGGCTACAACTCCTACAATGAGCAGTTCTTC. Translated, it gives CASRHRTSGGYNSYNEQFF.

This clonotype came up many times. CDR3 in DNA: TGTGCCAGCAGTGACGGGGTAGTAAACACCATATATTTT. Translating gives CASSDGVVNTIYF. The V call is TRBV2, the J call TRBJ1-3; no clear D. Germline-derived CDR1 and CDR2 are SNHLY and FYNNEI. V gave up 3 bases and J gave up 6 bases, with 9 bases separating them. CDR3 length: 13 residues.

The sample holds many counts of this clonotype. The chain combines TRBV29-1 with TRBJ2-2; D gene ambiguous. Germline-derived CDR1 and CDR2 are SQVTM and ANQGSEA. This CDR3 comprises 12 residues. Trimming removed 4 bases from V and 6 bases from J, with 9 bases in between. The CDR3 loop reads CSVGFFAGELFF. In DNA, the CDR3 is TGCAGCGTTGGATTTTTCGCCGGGGAGCTGTTTTTT.

The gene calls are TRBV2 and TRBJ2-6; D not resolved. This CDR3 is built from 15 residues. V was cut by 3 bases and J by 2 bases, with 8 bases left in between. Germline assignment: CDR1 SNHLY and CDR2 FYNNEI. Written as DNA, the CDR3 is TGTGCCAGCAGTGAGCTCACGCCTGGGGCCAACGTCCTGACTTTC. This translates into CASSELTPGANVLTF.

V is TRBV3-1 and J is TRBJ1-3; tentatively, D is TRBD1 (5 bases). The CDR3 extends over 14 amino acids. Trimming pared 4 bases from V and 4 bases from J, leaving 11 bases between. Germline V gene data show CDR1 as LGHDT and CDR2 as YNNKEL (reference sequence). This CDR3 reads CASSPGHFGNTIYF. The CDR3 DNA reads as TGTGCCAGCAGCCCCGGACACTTCGGAAACACCATATATTTT. The full variable domain, its missing parts supplied by reference TRBV3-1 and TRBJ1-3, is DTAVSQTPKYLVTQMGNDKSIKCEQNLGHDTMYWYKQDSKKFLKIMFSYNNKELIINETVPNRFSPKSPDKAHLNLHINSLELGDSAVYFCASSPGHFGNTIYFGEGSWLTVV.

This clonotype was detected only a few times. The chain carries TRBV28 and TRBJ1-2; 7 bases match TRBD1. Losses at the gene ends were 6 bases for V and 3 bases for J; bases not matched to a gene: 4. From germline, CDR1 is MDHEN and CDR2 SYDVKM. This CDR3 contains 13 residues. The CDR3 region is CASRQDRDYGYTF. CDR3 DNA sequence: TGTGCCAGCAGGCAAGACAGGGACTATGGCTACACCTTC.

J is TRBJ1-1 and V is TRBV20-1; D is ambiguous. V lost 1 base to trimming and J lost 6 bases, with 6 bases between them. Per germline, CDR1 DFQATT and CDR2 SNEGSKA (reference sequence). The CDR3 is 11 amino acids. CDR3 region: CSARGGAEAFF. CDR3 nucleotides: TGCAGTGCTAGAGGCGGGGCTGAAGCTTTCTTT.